The present T cell receptor beta chain was sequenced within a study of shared clonotypes between healthy human individuals (dated by TCRdb to 2020 to 2022). Regarding the complete study: The cohort included a few men and a couple of women between 18 and 49 years of age. For each donor, CD4 naive and CD4 memory were each given three plates, CD8 naive was given two plates, and CD8 memory was given one plate. Blood TCR repertoires of about five healthy adults were deeply sequenced to estimate repertoire size and the extent of clonotype sharing between individuals. To increase sequencing depth and limit assay-specific biases, different laboratories used diverse techniques to prepare libraries and sequence TCR repertoires. Each donor's leukapheresis produced roughly between about 0.85 and 10 billion PBMCs. Broader findings and caveats from the paper: Clonotypes shared by all four sorted-subset donors showed higher generation probabilities than non-shared clonotypes. Pairwise subsampling indicated that sequencing depth was expected to affect the degree of clonotype sharing among donors. Naive subsets generally had larger estimated clonotype richness than memory subsets. Even with the large sequencing depth, rarefaction of the sorted-subset datasets indicated that sequencing was incomplete. Sampling was restricted to blood, and TCR repertoires in tissues likely differ from the TCR repertoires found in blood. Approximately 5% of naive CD4, 3% to 3.5% of naive CD8, 2% to 2.5% of memory CD4, and approximately 0.4% of memory CD8 clonotypes were shared across several donors. The genetic and exposure-history diversity represented was limited by the small number of donors.

Using the deep immunoSEQ assay, TCR CDR3 regions were amplified from genomic DNA by multiplex PCR. Extracted genomic DNA from each cell subset was distributed evenly across all wells of several immunoSEQ 96-well plates, and each plate was treated as a replicate. For sorted subsets, each replicate PCR was loaded with roughly 200 ng genomic DNA, equivalent to 30,000 or so T cell genomes. Purified libraries were quantified with a Qubit 3.0 fluorometer, sized on a Bioanalyzer 2100, and re-quantified with the KAPA Library Quantification kit. Each immunoSEQ 96-well plate was sequenced on its own single-read 150-cycle Illumina NextSeq 550 flow cell. The authors processed their data as follows. Because only junctional sequences without quality scores were contained in the immunoSEQ output, filtering matching that applied to full-length reads could not be performed. To assign V/J genes and CDR3, sequences were annotated using PyIR, a Python wrapper for IgBLAST v1.9, with IMGT germline references. Reads were filtered out if the reads had weak V/J assignments (E-value above 1e-6), no CDR3, stop codons, out-of-frame junctions, or ambiguous translated residues. A V3J clonotype was defined by an identical inferred V gene, J gene, and CDR3 amino acid sequence. The percentage overlap between two repertoires was calculated by dividing the number of shared unique clonotypes by the size of the smaller repertoire. Three approaches were used to assess repertoire richness: RTK rarefaction, the Chao1 estimator, and Recon v2.1 estimates of unobserved clonotypes. Generation probabilities were computed with OLGA for all TCRbeta clonotypes obtained by the gDNA method from a few donors. TCRdb took over this immuneACCESS table, retaining in-frame rearrangements with V and J assigned. Such tables are incomplete; in checked studies, under half of the missing clones stem from an unresolved V gene, and the remainder is unexplained. V and J calls plus clone size are reproduced from that table; the DNA served to infer D and trimming. This sample comprises roughly 600,000 clones, about 98% of them detected only once. In total, the top ten clones hold roughly 0.29% of the sample.

CD8 naive samples were CD45RO-negative cells positively selected for CCR7, giving a CD45RA+CCR7+ population that excluded TemRA cells. Healthy HIV-negative adults with no recently reported acute infections or vaccinations were included as donors. All donors were Caucasian adults living in Nashville, Tennessee, USA. After blood collection by leukapheresis, PBMCs were isolated using Ficoll-Histopaque density gradient centrifugation and then cryopreserved in the vapor phase of liquid nitrogen. Analytical flow cytometry was used to check the purity and quantity of every magnetically sorted T cell population. From each sorted fraction, genomic DNA was isolated and quantified by UV absorbance on a Nanodrop 2000c. Notes on this clone: The specificity of this receptor is unknown. Per-nucleotide qualities are absent, and no much larger clonotype sits a single base away.

As encoded in the germline V gene, CDR1 is MNHNS while CDR2 is SASEGT. V is clipped by 7 bases and J by 3 bases, and the sequence between their germline boundaries is 15 bases long. The CDR3 holds 15 amino acids from the cysteine to the phenylalanine. This entry keeps only the CDR3 DNA: 45 bases, framed from base 1. The material sequenced was naive CD8+ T cells sorted from blood. The sample's cell subset or site label, decoded: CD45RA+CCR7+. This sequence originates from a man under 40 in good health. This receptor chain uses TRBV6-1 and TRBJ2-2; possibly the D gene is TRBD1, per 6 matching bases. The sequence in DNA is TGTGCCAGCACTACAGGGAGTTGGGACACCGGGGAGCTGTTTTTT. It codes for CASTTGSWDTGELFF.